Below are 30 T cell receptor beta chains sequenced from a single sample in a study of cytomegalovirus exposure and HLA in healthy donors. A multiplex PCR was run with 60 Vbeta primers and 13 Jbeta primers. Sequencing was performed with immunoSEQ multiplex PCR; in TCRdb, only in-frame clones are kept and a portion is missing. The table has 150,000 to 170,000 clones, more than 60% seen once; the top ten hold approximately 4%. The sequencing input was PBMCs. The receptors were sampled from a woman in her thirties or forties in good health and CMV-seronegative.

This clone has a single count. The chain links TRBV6-6 to TRBJ1-2; TRBD1 matches at 8 bases. V dropped 0 bases and J dropped 5; count of bases not matched to a gene: 8. Per germline, CDR1 MNHNY and CDR2 SVGAGI (reference sequence). This CDR3 has 16 amino acids. The CDR3 coding sequence is TGTGCCAGCAGTTACTCGAGACAGGGGAGGGCATATGGCTACACCTTC. Protein product: CASSYSRQGRAYGYTF.

The chain combines TRBV11-3 with TRBJ2-7; D gene unclear. Germline V gives CDR1 SGHNT, CDR2 YENEEA. There are 11 residues in the CDR3. V lost 4 bases and J 2 bases, leaving 3 bases between the germline ends. The CDR3 bases are TGTGCCAGCAGCTATACCTACGAGCAGTACTTC. Translated, it gives CASSYTYEQYF.

The rearrangement uses TRBV10-2 and TRBJ2-2; tentatively, D is TRBD2 (6 bases). The CDR3 contains 15 residues. Germline CDR1 is WSHSY and CDR2 is SAAADI. Between the trimmed V and J ends, which lost 6 bases and 7 bases, there was a span of 18 bases. CDR3 in amino acids: CASRMGASESGELFF. Here the CDR3 DNA reads TGCGCCAGCAGAATGGGAGCTAGCGAGAGCGGGGAGCTGTTTTTT.

The chain couples TRBV2 to TRBJ2-7; TRBD2 matches 8 bases. Germline loops: CDR1 SNHLY, CDR2 FYNNEI. The CDR3 sequence is 14 residues long. The V and J ends lost 5 bases and 0 bases, in that order; junction bases with no gene match: 3. The CDR3 sequence is CASSRAGVSYEQYF. As DNA, the CDR3 is TGTGCCAGCAGTCGAGCGGGGGTCTCCTACGAGCAGTACTTC.

V gene TRBV5-1 combines with J gene TRBJ2-2, with 11 nucleotides matching TRBD2. The CDR3 length is 18 residues. V shed 2 bases and J 4 bases; nucleotides not matched to a gene: 10. Germline lookup yields CDR1 SGHRS and CDR2 YFSETQ. This CDR3 reads CASSFGASGRFTTGELFF. CDR3 coding DNA: TGCGCCAGCAGCTTCGGGGCTAGCGGGAGGTTTACCACCGGGGAGCTGTTTTTT. The variable domain in full, with the rest retrieved from reference TRBV5-1 and TRBJ2-2, is KAGVTQTPRYLIKTRGQQVTLSCSPISGHRSVSWYQQTPGQGLQFLFEYFSETQRNKGNFPGRFSGRQFSNSRSEMNVSTLELGDSALYLCASSFGASGRFTTGELFFGEGSRLTVL.

The J gene is TRBJ1-3, the V gene TRBV19; D gene ambiguous. The CDR3 length is 16 residues. The germline V gene has CDR1 LNHDA and CDR2 SQIVND (reference sequence). V gave up 6 bases and J gave up 0 bases, with 15 bases separating them. The CDR3 DNA reads TGTGCCAGTAGCCTTCTTACTGGGAGCTCTGGAAACACCATATATTTT. Its protein product is CASSLLTGSSGNTIYF.

The genes are TRBV5-1 and TRBJ2-7; 8 bases fit TRBD2. Germline loops: CDR1 SGHRS, CDR2 YFSETQ. The length of the CDR3 is 16 residues. V shed 1 base, J shed 1 base, and the junction held 7 bases outside the gene matches. CDR3 in DNA: TGCGCCAGCAGCTTGAACCTACTAGCGGATTCCTACGAGCAGTACTTC. This encodes CASSLNLLADSYEQYF.

The chain has TRBV5-4 and TRBJ2-6, with 9 bases lining up with TRBD2. J lost 2 bases, V lost 3 bases, and 12 bases had no gene match. The CDR3 is 19 amino acids. The germline V gene has CDR1 SGHNT and CDR2 YYREEE (reference sequence). The CDR3 sequence is CASSSVGGGRGPGANVLTF. CDR3 in DNA: TGTGCCAGCAGCTCCGTCGGAGGCGGGAGGGGTCCTGGGGCCAACGTCCTGACTTTC.

The chain recombines TRBV11-3 with TRBJ2-1; TRBD1 aligns across 7 bases. The CDR3 is 16 residues long. The germline gives CDR1 SGHNT, CDR2 YENEEA. The ends lost 5 bases at V and 6 bases at J; junction bases unmatched: 13. CDR3 in DNA: TGTGCCAGCAGCCCGCGTGGTGGTCCAGGGGGCAATGAGCAGTTCTTC. The encoded protein is CASSPRGGPGGNEQFF.

The chain recombines TRBV9 with TRBJ2-7, with D possibly TRBD2 on 6 matching bases. Between the trimmed V and J ends, which lost 0 bases and 5 bases, there was a span of 15 bases. Looked up from germline, CDR1 is SGDLS and CDR2 is YYNGEE. This CDR3 has 15 amino acids. The CDR3 is CASSVGPGPGDEQYF. The CDR3 DNA reads as TGTGCCAGCAGCGTAGGGCCGGGGCCGGGGGACGAGCAGTACTTC.

This clone was detected only a few times. The genes are TRBV7-8 and TRBJ2-4; TRBD1 matches at 9 bases. Germline trimming cut 5 bases from V and 7 bases from J; bases unmatched to any gene: 9. The CDR3 is 15 amino acids. Looked up from germline, CDR1 is SGHVS and CDR2 is FQNEAQ. CDR3: CASSQHRGPSNIQYF. Written as DNA, the CDR3 is TGTGCCAGCAGCCAGCACAGGGGGCCTAGTAACATTCAGTACTTC. Full variable domain (remainder filled in from reference TRBV7-8 and TRBJ2-4): GAGVSQSPRYKVAKRGQDVALRCDPISGHVSLFWYQQALGQGPEFLTYFQNEAQLDKSGLPSDRFFAERPEGSVSTLKIQRTQQEDSAVYLCASSQHRGPSNIQYFGAGTRLSVL.

The chain carries TRBV7-8 and TRBJ1-5; D perhaps matches TRBD1 (5 bases). The CDR3 extends over 13 amino acids. CDR1 is SGHVS and CDR2 is FQNEAQ in the germline V gene. The germline V and J ends were trimmed by 3 bases and 6 bases, with 9 bases remaining between them. The CDR3 spells CASSFRGTQPQHF. In DNA form, the CDR3 reads TGTGCCAGCAGCTTTAGGGGAACTCAGCCCCAGCATTTT.

The rearrangement joins TRBV7-9 to TRBJ2-7; 8 positions match TRBD1. The germline gives CDR1 SEHNR, CDR2 FQNEAQ (reference sequence). V dropped 1 base and J dropped 9; count of bases not matched to a gene: 5. The length of the CDR3 is 13 residues. The CDR3 loop is CASSLGTGTVQYF. CDR3 nucleotides: TGTGCCAGCAGCTTAGGGACAGGGACGGTGCAGTACTTC.

This clone was seen just once. The chain joins TRBV7-9 to TRBJ2-1, with D maybe TRBD1 (5 bases). CDR3 length equals 14 residues. The germline V and J ends were trimmed by 3 bases and 5 bases, with 11 bases remaining between them. Germline lookup yields CDR1 SEHNR and CDR2 FQNEAQ (reference sequence). DNA of the CDR3: TGTGCCAGCAGCTTGACAGTGTACCACAATGAGCAGTTCTTC. Its translation is CASSLTVYHNEQFF.

The rearrangement links TRBV5-6 to TRBJ1-2; 8 bases are shared with TRBD1. The CDR3 extends over 14 amino acids. J gave up 4 bases and V 4 bases, and 6 bases lay outside the gene matches. Germline values: CDR1 SGHDT, CDR2 YYEEEE. CDR3 DNA: TGTGCCAGCAGCGCGACAGGGGAGGGCTATGGCTACACCTTC. Protein sequence: CASSATGEGYGYTF.

This clone has a handful of counts. The rearrangement uses TRBV2 and TRBJ2-1, with D tentatively TRBD1 (6 bases). CDR1 is SNHLY and CDR2 is FYNNEI in the germline V gene. V gave up 7 bases and J gave up 6 bases, with 16 bases separating them. The CDR3 length is 14 residues. The CDR3 region is CASTLTGSGNEQFF. The CDR3 DNA is TGTGCCAGCACACTTACAGGGTCGGGCAATGAGCAGTTCTTC. The full variable domain, rest sourced from reference TRBV2 and TRBJ2-1, is EPEVTQTPSHQVTQMGQEVILRCVPISNHLYFYWYRQILGQKVEFLVSFYNNEISEKSEIFDDQFSVERPDGSNFTLKIRSTKLEDSAMYFCASTLTGSGNEQFFGPGTRLTVL.

The chain links TRBV5-1 to TRBJ1-2; 7 bases are a match to TRBD1. V shed 3 bases, J shed 4 bases, and the junction held 15 bases outside the gene matches. Per germline, CDR1 SGHRS and CDR2 YFSETQ. This CDR3 is 17 amino acids long. CDR3 in DNA: TGCGCCAGCAGCTCAGGGGACAGTCTCAGTGCTTCCTATGGCTACACCTTC. Its protein is CASSSGDSLSASYGYTF.

The chain has TRBV10-3 and TRBJ2-5; 8 nucleotides match TRBD2. V was pared by 8 bases and J by 2 bases, with 19 bases of the junction left unmatched. Germline loops: CDR1 ENHRY, CDR2 SYGVKD. CDR3 length: 18 amino acids. The CDR3 nucleotides are TGTGCCATCCGTCGGGGGGGACTACCGGGGGAAGGTCAAGAGACCCAGTACTTC. Its protein is CAIRRGGLPGEGQETQYF.

The V and J genes are TRBV4-1 and TRBJ2-3; D is unresolved. Trimming pared 1 base from V and 2 bases from J, leaving 7 bases between. Germline CDR1 is MGHRA and CDR2 is YSYEKL. This CDR3 is 14 amino acids long. CDR3 DNA: TGCGCCAGCAGCCAAGGCGGTTTCACAGATACGCAGTATTTT. This codes for CASSQGGFTDTQYF.

This chain uses TRBV6-5 with TRBJ2-3; possible D gene TRBD1, 5 bases. The CDR3 covers 16 residues. Germline CDR1 reads MNHEY; CDR2 reads SVGAGI. Trimming left V 3 bases short and J 2 bases short, with 15 bases between. The CDR3 sequence is CASSYLRRALTDTQYF. Here the CDR3 DNA reads TGTGCCAGCAGTTATCTACGCAGGGCACTCACAGATACGCAGTATTTT.

This clone was counted only a few times. V usage is TRBV5-8 and J usage is TRBJ2-7; D perhaps matches TRBD2 (5 bases). CDR1 is SGHTS and CDR2 is YDEGEE in the germline V gene. The CDR3 extends over 12 amino acids. The V end lost 0 bases, the J end lost 11 bases, and 12 bases lay between the germline ends. The CDR3 reads CASSLARAKEYF. The DNA for the CDR3 is TGTGCCAGCAGCTTGGCGCGGGCGAAGGAGTACTTC.

CDR3: CASSSGLAGRGEQFF. CDR3 bases: TGCGCCAGCAGCTCGGGACTAGCGGGACGAGGTGAGCAGTTCTTC. The rearrangement joins TRBV5-1 to TRBJ2-1; 13 bases map to TRBD2. Germline V gene lookup returns CDR1 SGHRS and CDR2 YFSETQ. V shed 3 bases and J 9 bases; nucleotides not matched to a gene: 6. The CDR3 has 15 residues. The variable domain in full, with the rest retrieved from reference TRBV5-1 and TRBJ2-1, is KAGVTQTPRYLIKTRGQQVTLSCSPISGHRSVSWYQQTPGQGLQFLFEYFSETQRNKGNFPGRFSGRQFSNSRSEMNVSTLELGDSALYLCASSSGLAGRGEQFFGPGTRLTVL.

The gene calls are TRBV30 and TRBJ1-2; perhaps TRBD1 as D (6 bases). V was clipped by 5 bases and J by 4 bases, with 8 bases between them. Per the germline V gene, CDR1 is GTSNPN and CDR2 is SVGIG (reference sequence). The CDR3 runs 11 residues. CDR3 in amino acids: CAWHRAYGYTF. In nucleotides, the CDR3 is TGTGCCTGGCACAGGGCCTATGGCTACACCTTC.

This chain connects TRBV18 to TRBJ2-5; 9 nucleotides align to TRBD1. Germline CDR1 KGHSH, CDR2 LQKENI. This CDR3 is built from 14 residues. V lost 4 bases and J lost 5; bases outside the gene matches: 5. CDR3 protein: CASSLDRGTETQYF. The CDR3 region has the DNA TGTGCCAGCTCACTGGACAGGGGTACTGAGACCCAGTACTTC. Combining the CDR3 with reference TRBV18 and TRBJ2-5 gives the whole variable domain NAGVMQNPRHLVRRRGQEARLRCSPMKGHSHVYWYRQLPEEGLKFMVYLQKENIIDESGMPKERFSAEFPKEGPSILRIQQVVRGDSAAYFCASSLDRGTETQYFGPGTRLLVL.

The rearrangement links TRBV28 to TRBJ1-4; D remains unclear. The germline V gene encodes CDR1 MDHEN and CDR2 SYDVKM. The CDR3 is 13 amino acids. V lost 3 bases to trimming and J lost 4 bases, with 6 bases between them. The CDR3, as DNA: TGTGCCAGCAGTTTTTCCCATAATGAAAAACTGTTTTTT. It specifies CASSFSHNEKLFF.

The rearrangement links TRBV6-1 to TRBJ1-5, with TRBD1 matching 8 bases. The germline V gene has CDR1 MNHNS and CDR2 SASEGT. V lost 0 bases, J lost 3 bases, and 4 bases stayed unmatched. The CDR3 runs to 16 residues. The CDR3 loop is CASSEARDRFNQPQHF. For the CDR3, the DNA is TGTGCCAGCAGTGAAGCGCGGGACAGGTTCAATCAGCCCCAGCATTTT.

The gene calls are TRBV30 and TRBJ2-1; D is unresolved. The V gene lost 2 bases and the J gene lost 10 bases, with 15 bases spanning the gap. The CDR3 covers 13 residues. Germline CDR1 GTSNPN, CDR2 SVGIG (reference sequence). Here the CDR3 reads CAWSLLEPREQFF. As DNA, the CDR3 is TGTGCCTGGAGTCTTTTAGAGCCCAGGGAGCAGTTCTTC. Full variable domain (missing parts from reference TRBV30 and TRBJ2-1): SQTIHQWPATLVQPVGSPLSLECTVEGTSNPNLYWYRQAAGRGLQLLFYSVGIGQISSEVPQNLSASRPQDRQFILSSKKLLLSDSGFYLCAWSLLEPREQFFGPGTRLTVL.

The gene calls are TRBV5-1 and TRBJ1-4; 8 positions agree with TRBD1. V was pared by 6 bases and J by 4 bases, with 5 bases of the junction left unmatched. Germline V gives CDR1 SGHRS, CDR2 YFSETQ. This CDR3 has 14 residues. The CDR3: CASTWTGLNEKLFF. The CDR3 DNA reads as TGCGCCAGCACCTGGACAGGGCTTAATGAAAAACTGTTTTTT.

The CDR3 is CASSPMTASTDTQYF. In DNA form, the CDR3 reads TGTGCCAGTAGTCCGATGACAGCTAGCACAGATACGCAGTATTTT. The chain recombines TRBV19 with TRBJ2-3; D may be TRBD1 (5 bases). V shed 5 bases and J shed 0 bases, with 12 bases lying between them. The V gene's germline CDR1 is LNHDA and CDR2 SQIVND (reference sequence). This CDR3 contains 15 residues.

The rearrangement uses TRBV7-9 and TRBJ2-7, with D possibly TRBD1 on 6 matching bases. Germline CDR1 SEHNR, CDR2 FQNEAQ (reference sequence). Trimming pared 6 bases from V and 9 bases from J, leaving 15 bases between. The CDR3 is 12 residues long. CDR3 sequence (DNA): TGTGCCAGCAGTTCTTATGGGGGCAGGCAGTACTTC. This sequence encodes CASSSYGGRQYF.